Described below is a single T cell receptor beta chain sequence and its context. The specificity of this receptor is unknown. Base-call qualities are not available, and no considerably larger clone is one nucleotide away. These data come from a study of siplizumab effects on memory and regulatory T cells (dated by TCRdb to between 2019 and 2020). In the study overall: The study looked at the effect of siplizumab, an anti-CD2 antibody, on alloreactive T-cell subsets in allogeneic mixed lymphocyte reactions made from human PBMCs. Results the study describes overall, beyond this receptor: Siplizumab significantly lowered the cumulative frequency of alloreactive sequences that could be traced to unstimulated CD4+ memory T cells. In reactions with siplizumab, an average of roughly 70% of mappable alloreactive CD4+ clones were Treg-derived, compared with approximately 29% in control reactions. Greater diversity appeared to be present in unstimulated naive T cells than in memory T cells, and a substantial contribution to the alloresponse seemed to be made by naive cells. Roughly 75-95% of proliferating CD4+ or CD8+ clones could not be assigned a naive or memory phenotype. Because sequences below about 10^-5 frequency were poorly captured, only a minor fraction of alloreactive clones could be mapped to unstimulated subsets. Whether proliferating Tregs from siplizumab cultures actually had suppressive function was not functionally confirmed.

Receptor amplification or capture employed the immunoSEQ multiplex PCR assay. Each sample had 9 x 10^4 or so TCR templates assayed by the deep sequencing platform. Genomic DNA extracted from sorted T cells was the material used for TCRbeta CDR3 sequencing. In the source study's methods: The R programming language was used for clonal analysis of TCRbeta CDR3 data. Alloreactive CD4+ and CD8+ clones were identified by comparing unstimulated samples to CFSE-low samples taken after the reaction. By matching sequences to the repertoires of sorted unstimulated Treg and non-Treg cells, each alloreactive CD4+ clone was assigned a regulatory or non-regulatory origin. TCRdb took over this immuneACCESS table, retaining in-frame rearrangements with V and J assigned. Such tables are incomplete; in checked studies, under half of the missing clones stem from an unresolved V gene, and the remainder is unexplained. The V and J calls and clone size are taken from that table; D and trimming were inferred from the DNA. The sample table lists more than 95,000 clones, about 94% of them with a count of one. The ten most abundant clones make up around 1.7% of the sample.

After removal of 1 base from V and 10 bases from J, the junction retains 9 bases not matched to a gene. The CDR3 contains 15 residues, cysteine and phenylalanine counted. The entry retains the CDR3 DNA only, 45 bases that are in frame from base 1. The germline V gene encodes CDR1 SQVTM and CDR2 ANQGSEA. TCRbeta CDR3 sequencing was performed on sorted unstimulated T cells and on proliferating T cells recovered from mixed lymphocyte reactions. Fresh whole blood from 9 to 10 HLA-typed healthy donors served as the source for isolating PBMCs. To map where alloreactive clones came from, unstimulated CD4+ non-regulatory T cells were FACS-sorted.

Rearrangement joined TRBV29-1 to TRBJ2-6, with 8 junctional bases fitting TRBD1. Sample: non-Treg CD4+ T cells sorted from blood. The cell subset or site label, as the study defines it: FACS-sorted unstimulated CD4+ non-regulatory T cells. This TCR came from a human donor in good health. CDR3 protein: CSVEGTGKGKNVLTF. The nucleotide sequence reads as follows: TGCAGCGTTGAAGGGACAGGGAAGGGGAAAAACGTCCTGACTTTC.